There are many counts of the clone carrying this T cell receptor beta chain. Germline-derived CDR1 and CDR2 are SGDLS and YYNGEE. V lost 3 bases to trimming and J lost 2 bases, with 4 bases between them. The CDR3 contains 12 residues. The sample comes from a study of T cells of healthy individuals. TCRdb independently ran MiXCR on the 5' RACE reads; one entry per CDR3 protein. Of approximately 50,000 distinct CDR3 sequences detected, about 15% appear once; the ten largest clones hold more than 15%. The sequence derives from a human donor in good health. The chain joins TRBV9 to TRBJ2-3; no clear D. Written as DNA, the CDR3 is TGTGCCAGCAGCGAACTCACAGATACGCAGTATTTT. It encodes CASSELTDTQYF.